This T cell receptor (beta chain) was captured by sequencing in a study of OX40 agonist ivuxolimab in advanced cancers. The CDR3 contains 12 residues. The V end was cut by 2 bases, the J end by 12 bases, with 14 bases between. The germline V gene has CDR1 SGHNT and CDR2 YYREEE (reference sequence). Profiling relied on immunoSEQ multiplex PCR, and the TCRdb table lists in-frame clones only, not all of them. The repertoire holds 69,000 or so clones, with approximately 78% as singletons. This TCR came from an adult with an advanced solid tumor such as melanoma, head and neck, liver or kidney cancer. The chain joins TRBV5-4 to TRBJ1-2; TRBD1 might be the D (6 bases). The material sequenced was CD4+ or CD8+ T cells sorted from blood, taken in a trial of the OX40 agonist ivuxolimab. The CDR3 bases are TGTGCCAGCAGCTTTTACAGGGAGGCAAACACCTTC. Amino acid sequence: CASSFYREANTF. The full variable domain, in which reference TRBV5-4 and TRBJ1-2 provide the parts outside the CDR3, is ETGVTQSPTHLIKTRGQQVTLRCSSQSGHNTVSWYQQALGQGPQFIFQYYREEENGRGNFPPRFSGLQFPNYSSELNVNALELDDSALYLCASSFYREANTFGSGTRLTVV.